This T cell receptor beta chain was identified during a study of blood T cell repertoires in COVID-19. Study overall: The samples span acute and convalescent COVID-19 from the United States, Italy and Spain. The cDNA or gDNA used as material had been derived from T cells, B-cell-depleted T cells, or PBMCs.

Authors' data handling: Cell counts per sample came from amplifying reference gene primers. Clones were read by immunoSEQ multiplex PCR, and TCRdb kept only the in-frame ones, dropping some. Clone size and V and J calls were adopted from that table, with D and trimming inferred from the DNA. The sample consists of about 230,000 clones, around 85% of them appearing once. Enrollment of patients from Seattle took place during active infection, with longitudinal follow-up. This CDR3 is 15 amino acids long. Germline V gene sequence: CDR1 LNHDA, CDR2 SQIVND (reference sequence). On this clone: The junction and the germline gene differ at one end; a read error may be behind it.

This chain uses TRBV19 with TRBJ2-5, with 11 bases lining up with TRBD2. Specimen: peripheral blood. This TCR derives from a man aged 45-65 years with COVID-19, enrolled during active disease. CDR3 amino acids: CASSITGTSGTILHF. The CDR3 bases are TGTGCCAGTAGTATTACCGGGACTAGCGGTACAATTTTGCACTTC. Using reference TRBV19 and TRBJ2-5 for the parts outside the CDR3, the full variable domain is DGGITQSPKYLFRKEGQNVTLSCEQNLNHDAMYWYRQDPGQGLRLIYYSQIVNDFQKGDIAEGYSVSREKKESFPLTVTSAQKNPTAFYLCASSITGTSGTILHFGPGTRLLVL.